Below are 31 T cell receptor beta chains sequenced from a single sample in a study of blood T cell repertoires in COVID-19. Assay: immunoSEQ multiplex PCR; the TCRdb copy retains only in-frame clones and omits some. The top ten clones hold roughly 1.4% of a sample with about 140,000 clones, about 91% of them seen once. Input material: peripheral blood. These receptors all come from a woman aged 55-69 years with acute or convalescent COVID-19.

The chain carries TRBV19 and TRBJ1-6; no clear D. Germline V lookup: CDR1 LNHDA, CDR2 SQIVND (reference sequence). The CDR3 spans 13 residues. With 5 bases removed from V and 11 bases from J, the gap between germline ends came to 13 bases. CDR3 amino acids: CASSVGLSAPLHF. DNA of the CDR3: TGTGCCAGTAGTGTAGGACTCTCGGCACCCCTCCACTTT.

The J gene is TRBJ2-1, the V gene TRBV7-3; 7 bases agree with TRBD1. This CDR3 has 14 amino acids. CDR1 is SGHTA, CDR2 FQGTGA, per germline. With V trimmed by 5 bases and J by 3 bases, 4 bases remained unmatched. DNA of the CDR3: TGTGCCAGCAGCGCCCAGGGGGTCTACAATGAGCAGTTCTTC. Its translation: CASSAQGVYNEQFF. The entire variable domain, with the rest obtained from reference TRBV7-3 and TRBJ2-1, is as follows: GAGVSQTPSNKVTEKGKYVELRCDPISGHTALYWYRQSLGQGPEFLIYFQGTGAADDSGLPNDRFFAVRPEGSVSTLKIQRTERGDSAVYLCASSAQGVYNEQFFGPGTRLTVL.

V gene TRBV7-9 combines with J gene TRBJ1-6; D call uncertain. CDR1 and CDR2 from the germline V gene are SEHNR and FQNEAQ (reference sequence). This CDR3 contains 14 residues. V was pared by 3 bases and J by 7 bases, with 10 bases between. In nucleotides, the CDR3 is TGTGCCAGCAGCTTGGAGACGGAAAATTCACCCCTCCACTTT. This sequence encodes CASSLETENSPLHF.

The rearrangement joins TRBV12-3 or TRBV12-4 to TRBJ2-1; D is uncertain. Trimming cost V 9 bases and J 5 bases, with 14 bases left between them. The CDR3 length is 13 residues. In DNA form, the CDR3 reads TGTGCCAGTACCTCGTTCGAGGACAATGAGCAGTTCTTC. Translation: CASTSFEDNEQFF.

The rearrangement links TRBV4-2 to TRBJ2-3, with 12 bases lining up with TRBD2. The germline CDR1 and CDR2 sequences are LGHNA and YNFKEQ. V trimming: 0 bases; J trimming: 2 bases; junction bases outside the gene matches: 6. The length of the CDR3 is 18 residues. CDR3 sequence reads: CASSQESTSGGNTDTQYF. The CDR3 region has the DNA TGTGCCAGCAGCCAAGAATCCACTAGCGGGGGGAACACAGATACGCAGTATTTT.

CDR3 in amino acids: CASRGGGADTQYF. In DNA, the CDR3 is TGTGCCAGCCGTGGGGGGGGCGCAGATACGCAGTATTTT. The chain recombines TRBV3-1 (or the pseudogene TRBV3-2) with TRBJ2-3; D is perhaps TRBD2 (7 bases). The CDR3 totals 13 residues. V was cut by 8 bases and J by 4 bases, with 13 bases left in between. Per the germline V gene, CDR1 is LGHDT and CDR2 is YNNKEL (reference sequence).

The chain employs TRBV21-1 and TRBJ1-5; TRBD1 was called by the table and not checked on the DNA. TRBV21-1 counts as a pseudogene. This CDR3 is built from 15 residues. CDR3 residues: CASSLGQGSNQPQHF. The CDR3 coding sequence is TGTGCCAGCAGCCTTGGACAGGGCAGCAATCAGCCCCAGCATTTT.

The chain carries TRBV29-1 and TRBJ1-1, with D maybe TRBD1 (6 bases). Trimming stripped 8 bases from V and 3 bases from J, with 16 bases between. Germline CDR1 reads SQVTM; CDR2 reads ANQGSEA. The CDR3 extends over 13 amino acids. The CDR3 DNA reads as TGCAGCTGGACGGAGGGGGGGTACACTGAAGCTTTCTTT. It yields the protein CSWTEGGYTEAFF.

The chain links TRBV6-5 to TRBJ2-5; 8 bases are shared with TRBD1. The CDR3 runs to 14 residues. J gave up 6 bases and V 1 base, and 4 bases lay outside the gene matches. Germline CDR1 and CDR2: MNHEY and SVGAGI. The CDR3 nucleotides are TGTGCCAGCAGTTACTACGGACAGGGAAAGACCCAGTACTTC. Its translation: CASSYYGQGKTQYF.

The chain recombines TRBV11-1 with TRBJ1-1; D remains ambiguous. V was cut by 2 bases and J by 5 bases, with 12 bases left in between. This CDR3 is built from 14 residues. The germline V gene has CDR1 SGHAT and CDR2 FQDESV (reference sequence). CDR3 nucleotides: TGTGCCAGCAGCTTAATGTCCGGGGAGACTGAAGCTTTCTTT. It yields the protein CASSLMSGETEAFF.

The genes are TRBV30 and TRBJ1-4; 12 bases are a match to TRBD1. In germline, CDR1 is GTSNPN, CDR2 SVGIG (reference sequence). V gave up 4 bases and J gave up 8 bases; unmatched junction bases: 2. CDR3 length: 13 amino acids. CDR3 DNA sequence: TGTGCCTGGACGGGACAGGGGGCGGAAAAACTGTTTTTT. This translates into CAWTGQGAEKLFF.

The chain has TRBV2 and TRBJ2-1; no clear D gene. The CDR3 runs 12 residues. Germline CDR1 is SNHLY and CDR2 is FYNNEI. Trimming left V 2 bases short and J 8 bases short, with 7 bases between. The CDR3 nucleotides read TGTGCCAGCAGTGAATCCGGGTATGAGCAGTTCTTC. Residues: CASSESGYEQFF.

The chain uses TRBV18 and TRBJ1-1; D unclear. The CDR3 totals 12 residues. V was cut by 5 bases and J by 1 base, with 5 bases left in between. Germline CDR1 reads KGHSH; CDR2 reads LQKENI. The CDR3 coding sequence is TGTGCCAGCTCAAAGCCGAACACTGAAGCTTTCTTT. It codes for CASSKPNTEAFF.

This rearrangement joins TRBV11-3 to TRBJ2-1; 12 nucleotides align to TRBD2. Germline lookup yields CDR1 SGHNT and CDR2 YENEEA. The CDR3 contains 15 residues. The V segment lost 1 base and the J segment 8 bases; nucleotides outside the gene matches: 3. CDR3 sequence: CASSLASGGAYEQFF. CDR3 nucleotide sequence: TGTGCCAGCAGCTTAGCTAGCGGGGGGGCGTATGAGCAGTTCTTC.

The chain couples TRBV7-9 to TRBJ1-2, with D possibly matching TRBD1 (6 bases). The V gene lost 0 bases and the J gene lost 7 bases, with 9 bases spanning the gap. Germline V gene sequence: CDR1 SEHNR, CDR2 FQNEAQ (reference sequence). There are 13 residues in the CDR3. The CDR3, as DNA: TGTGCCAGCAGCTTAGCGGGGGCCTTTGGCTACACCTTC. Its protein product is CASSLAGAFGYTF.

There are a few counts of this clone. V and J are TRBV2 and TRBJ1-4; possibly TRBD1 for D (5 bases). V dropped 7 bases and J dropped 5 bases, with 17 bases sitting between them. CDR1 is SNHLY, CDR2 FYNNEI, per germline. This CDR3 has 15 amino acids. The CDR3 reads CASKADGRTNEKLFF. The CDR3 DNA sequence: TGTGCCAGCAAGGCCGATGGCAGGACAAATGAAAAACTGTTTTTT.

As DNA, the CDR3 is TGCGCCAGCGGGCGGGAGCCGAACACTGAAGCTTTCTTT. It encodes CASGREPNTEAFF. The chain links TRBV5-1 to TRBJ1-1; D not certain. The CDR3 has 13 residues. V lost 7 bases and J 1 base, leaving 11 bases between the germline ends. The germline gives CDR1 SGHRS, CDR2 YFSETQ.

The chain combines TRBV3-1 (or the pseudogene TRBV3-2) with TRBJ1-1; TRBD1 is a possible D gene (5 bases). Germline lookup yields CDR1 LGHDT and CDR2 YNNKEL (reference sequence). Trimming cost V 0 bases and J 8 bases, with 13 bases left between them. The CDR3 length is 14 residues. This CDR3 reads CASSQEVQAGEAFF. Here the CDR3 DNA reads TGTGCCAGCAGCCAAGAAGTCCAGGCAGGGGAAGCTTTCTTT.

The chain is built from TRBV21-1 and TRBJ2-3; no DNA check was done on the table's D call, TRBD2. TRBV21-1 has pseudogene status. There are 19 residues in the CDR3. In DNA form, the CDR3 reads TGTGCCAGCAGCAACCACTGTCCCGGGACTAGCGGGGTAGTGGATACGCAGTATTTT. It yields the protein CASSNHCPGTSGVVDTQYF.

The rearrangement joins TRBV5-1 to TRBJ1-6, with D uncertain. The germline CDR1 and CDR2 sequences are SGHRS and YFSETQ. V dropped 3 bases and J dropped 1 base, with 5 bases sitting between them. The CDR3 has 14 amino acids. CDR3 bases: TGCGCCAGCAGCTCGGGATCCTATAATTCACCCCTCCACTTT. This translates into CASSSGSYNSPLHF. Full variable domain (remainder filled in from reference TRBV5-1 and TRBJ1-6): KAGVTQTPRYLIKTRGQQVTLSCSPISGHRSVSWYQQTPGQGLQFLFEYFSETQRNKGNFPGRFSGRQFSNSRSEMNVSTLELGDSALYLCASSSGSYNSPLHFGNGTRLTVT.

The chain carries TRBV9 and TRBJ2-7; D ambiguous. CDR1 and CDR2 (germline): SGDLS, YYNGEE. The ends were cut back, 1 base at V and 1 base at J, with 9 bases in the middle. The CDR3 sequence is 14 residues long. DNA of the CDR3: TGTGCCAGCAGCGTAAATACAGCTTCCTACGAGCAGTACTTC. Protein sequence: CASSVNTASYEQYF.

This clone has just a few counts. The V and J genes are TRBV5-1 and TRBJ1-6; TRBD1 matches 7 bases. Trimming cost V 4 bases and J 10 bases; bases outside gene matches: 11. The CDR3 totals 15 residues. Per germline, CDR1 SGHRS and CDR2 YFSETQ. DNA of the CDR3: TGCGCCAGCAGCCCGGGGGACAGCATGGAGTCACCCCTCCACTTT. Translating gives CASSPGDSMESPLHF.

CDR3 coding DNA: TGCAGCGTTGATTCCGGGACAGGGTCATTAGCCTACAATGAGCAGTTCTTC. Encoded protein: CSVDSGTGSLAYNEQFF. V gene TRBV29-1 combines with J gene TRBJ2-1; 9 nucleotides line up with TRBD1. V lost 3 bases to trimming and J lost 2 bases; unmatched junction nucleotides: 11. Looked up from germline, CDR1 is SQVTM and CDR2 is ANQGSEA. The CDR3 runs 17 residues.

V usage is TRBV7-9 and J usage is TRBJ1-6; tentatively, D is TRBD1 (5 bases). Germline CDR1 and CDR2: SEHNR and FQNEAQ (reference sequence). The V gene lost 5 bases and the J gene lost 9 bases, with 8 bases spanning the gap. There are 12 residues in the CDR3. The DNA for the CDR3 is TGTGCCAGCAGCCAGGGTGTTTCACCCCTCCACTTT. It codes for CASSQGVSPLHF.

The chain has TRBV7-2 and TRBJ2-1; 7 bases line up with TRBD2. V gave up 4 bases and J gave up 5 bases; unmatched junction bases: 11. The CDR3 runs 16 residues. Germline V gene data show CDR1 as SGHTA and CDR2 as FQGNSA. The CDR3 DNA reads TGTGCCAGCAGCTCCGGGACTACCGTAGTCAACAATGAGCAGTTCTTC. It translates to CASSSGTTVVNNEQFF.

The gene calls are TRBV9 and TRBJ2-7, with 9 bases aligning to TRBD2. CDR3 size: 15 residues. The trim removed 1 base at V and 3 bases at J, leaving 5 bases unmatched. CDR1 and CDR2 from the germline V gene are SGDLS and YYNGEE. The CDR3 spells CASSVRAGGDYEQYF. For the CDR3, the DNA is TGTGCCAGCAGCGTACGAGCGGGGGGAGACTACGAGCAGTACTTC.

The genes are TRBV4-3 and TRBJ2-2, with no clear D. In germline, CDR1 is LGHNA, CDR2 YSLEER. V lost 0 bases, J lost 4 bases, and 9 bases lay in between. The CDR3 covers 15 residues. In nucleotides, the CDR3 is TGCGCCAGCAGCCAAGATCGGGTAGGCACCGGGGAGCTGTTTTTT. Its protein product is CASSQDRVGTGELFF.

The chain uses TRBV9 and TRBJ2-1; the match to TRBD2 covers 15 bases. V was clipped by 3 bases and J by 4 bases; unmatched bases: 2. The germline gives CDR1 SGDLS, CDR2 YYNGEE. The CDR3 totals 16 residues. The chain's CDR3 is CASSAGLAGGYNEQFF. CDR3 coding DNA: TGTGCCAGCAGCGCGGGACTAGCGGGGGGTTACAATGAGCAGTTCTTC.

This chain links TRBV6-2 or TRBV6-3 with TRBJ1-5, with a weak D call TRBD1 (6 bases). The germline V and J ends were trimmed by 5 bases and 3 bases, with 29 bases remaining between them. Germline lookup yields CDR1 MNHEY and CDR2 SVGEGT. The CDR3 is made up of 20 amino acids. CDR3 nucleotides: TGTGCCAGCAGTGCTGGAAAAGGGAACAGGGACATAATCACCAATCAGCCCCAGCATTTT. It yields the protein CASSAGKGNRDIITNQPQHF.

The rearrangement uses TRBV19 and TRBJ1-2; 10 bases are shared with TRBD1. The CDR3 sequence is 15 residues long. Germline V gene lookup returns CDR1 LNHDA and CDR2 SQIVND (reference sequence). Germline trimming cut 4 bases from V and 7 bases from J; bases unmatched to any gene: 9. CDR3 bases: TGTGCCAGTAGTACCTCCGGGACAGGGGTTGGTGGCTACACCTTC. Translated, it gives CASSTSGTGVGGYTF.

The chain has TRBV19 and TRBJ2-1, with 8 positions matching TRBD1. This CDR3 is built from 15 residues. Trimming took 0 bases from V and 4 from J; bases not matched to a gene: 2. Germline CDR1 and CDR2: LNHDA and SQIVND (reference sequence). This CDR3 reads CASSIEDRAYNEQFF. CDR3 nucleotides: TGTGCCAGTAGTATAGAGGACAGGGCGTACAATGAGCAGTTCTTC.